Following are 18 T cell receptor beta chains from one sample sequenced in a study of blood T cell repertoires in COVID-19. Here immunoSEQ multiplex PCR was the method, and the copy in TCRdb shows in-frame clones only, minus some. The sample includes approximately 53,000 clones, roughly 90% seen only once; the top ten take less than 10%. Sequenced input: peripheral blood. The receptors were gathered from a woman older than 75 with acute or convalescent COVID-19.

The chain uses TRBV19 and TRBJ2-3; D is perhaps TRBD2 (6 bases). The V gene lost 10 bases and the J gene lost 1 base, with 15 bases spanning the gap. The CDR3 is made up of 14 amino acids. CDR1 and CDR2 (germline): LNHDA, SQIVND (reference sequence). CDR3 bases: TGTGCCACTATGGGGGGTCGGGGCACAGATACGCAGTATTTT. Translated, it gives CATMGGRGTDTQYF.

The V and J genes are TRBV7-3 and TRBJ2-1, with D tentatively TRBD1 (6 bases). This CDR3 has 14 residues. Germline loops: CDR1 SGHTA, CDR2 FQGTGA. V dropped 2 bases and J dropped 7 bases, with 12 bases sitting between them. CDR3 sequence: CASSLGQGPNEQFF. The CDR3 DNA sequence: TGTGCCAGCAGCTTAGGGCAGGGGCCAAATGAGCAGTTCTTC.

The chain has TRBV12-3 or TRBV12-4 and TRBJ1-1; D gene uncertain. V shed 1 base and J shed 0 bases, with 3 bases lying between them. The CDR3 is 13 amino acids. The CDR3 loop is CASSLDMNTEAFF. In DNA form, the CDR3 reads TGTGCCAGCAGTTTAGACATGAACACTGAAGCTTTCTTT.

The chain joins TRBV4-3 to TRBJ1-4; 8 nucleotides line up with TRBD1. The CDR3 has 19 residues. J lost 3 bases, V lost 1 base, and 13 bases had no gene match. Germline V gene lookup returns CDR1 LGHNA and CDR2 YSLEER. CDR3 sequence: CASSQAISTGAGPNEKLFF. CDR3 DNA: TGCGCCAGCAGCCAAGCAATTTCGACAGGGGCTGGGCCTAATGAAAAACTGTTTTTT.

The rearrangement uses TRBV7-8 and TRBJ1-4; D ambiguous. Germline values: CDR1 SGHVS, CDR2 FQNEAQ. The CDR3 is 13 amino acids. The ends were cut back, 4 bases at V and 8 bases at J, with 11 bases in the middle. The CDR3 DNA follows: TGTGCCAGCAGCTCCGGGCGGGCCGAAAAACTGTTTTTT. Translation: CASSSGRAEKLFF.

J is TRBJ1-2 and V is TRBV3-1 (or the pseudogene TRBV3-2); TRBD1 matches 8 bases. The germline V gene has CDR1 LGHDT and CDR2 YNNKEL (reference sequence). The CDR3 runs 15 residues. With 4 bases clipped from V and 2 bases from J, the junction kept 6 bases outside the gene matches. The CDR3 reads CASSPDGQGNYGYTF. DNA of the CDR3: TGTGCCAGCAGCCCAGACGGACAGGGAAACTATGGCTACACCTTC.

The chain joins TRBV5-1 to TRBJ2-7; a weak D match, TRBD2 (6 bases). Trimming took 0 bases from V and 0 from J, leaving 10 bases between them. There are 15 residues in the CDR3. Germline CDR1 reads SGHRS; CDR2 reads YFSETQ. The DNA of the CDR3 is TGCGCCAGCAGCTTGGGACTAGATAGCTCCTACGAGCAGTACTTC. Protein sequence: CASSLGLDSSYEQYF.

This chain connects TRBV9 to TRBJ2-1; D is perhaps TRBD2 (5 bases). Germline CDR1 SGDLS, CDR2 YYNGEE. Trimming took off 4 bases at V and 0 bases at J, with 11 bases between the two ends. This CDR3 comprises 15 residues. The CDR3 sequence is CASSPGIASYNEQFF. CDR3 coding DNA: TGTGCCAGCAGCCCCGGGATAGCCTCCTACAATGAGCAGTTCTTC. The full variable domain, with the rest looked up from reference TRBV9 and TRBJ2-1, is DSGVTQTPKHLITATGQRVTLRCSPRSGDLSVYWYQQSLDQGLQFLIQYYNGEERAKGNILERFSAQQFPDLHSELNLSSLELGDSALYFCASSPGIASYNEQFFGPGTRLTVL.

The V call is TRBV7-2, the J call TRBJ2-3; 8 bases line up with TRBD2. Per the germline V gene, CDR1 is SGHTA and CDR2 is FQGNSA. J gave up 1 base and V 0 bases, and 9 bases lay outside the gene matches. The CDR3 contains 18 residues. CDR3 in amino acids: CASSLAAGWTSRTDTQYF. CDR3 DNA sequence: TGTGCCAGCAGCTTAGCCGCCGGATGGACTAGCCGCACAGATACGCAGTATTTT. The full variable domain, its missing parts supplied by reference TRBV7-2 and TRBJ2-3, is GAGVSQSPSNKVTEKGKDVELRCDPISGHTALYWYRQSLGQGLEFLIYFQGNSAPDKSGLPSDRFSAERTGGSVSTLTIQRTQQEDSAVYLCASSLAAGWTSRTDTQYFGPGTRLTVL.

The chain links TRBV9 to TRBJ2-1; 8 positions match TRBD2. Germline CDR1 is SGDLS and CDR2 is YYNGEE. CDR3 size: 15 residues. V shed 0 bases and J 7 bases; nucleotides not matched to a gene: 6. This CDR3 reads CASSVASGSFNEQFF. For the CDR3, the DNA is TGTGCCAGCAGCGTAGCCAGCGGGAGTTTTAATGAGCAGTTCTTC.

The chain recombines TRBV18 with TRBJ2-7, with D perhaps matching TRBD2 (5 bases). V shed 2 bases and J shed 3 bases, with 11 bases lying between them. The germline V gene has CDR1 KGHSH and CDR2 LQKENI. This CDR3 has 14 residues. CDR3 loop: CASSPASRSYEQYF. In DNA, the CDR3 is TGTGCCAGCTCACCAGCTAGCAGGAGCTACGAGCAGTACTTC.

This clone was recorded once. V gene TRBV14 combines with J gene TRBJ2-7; D perhaps matches TRBD2 (5 bases). The length of the CDR3 is 15 residues. Germline CDR1 reads SGHDN; CDR2 reads FVKESK. The germline V and J ends were trimmed by 1 base and 7 bases, with 17 bases remaining between them. The CDR3 is CASSQARGSGGEQYF. CDR3 bases: TGTGCCAGCAGCCAAGCTCGCGGGTCAGGAGGAGAGCAGTACTTC.

The chain links TRBV24-1 to TRBJ2-7; the D gene is possibly TRBD1 (6 bases). CDR1 and CDR2 from the germline V gene are KGHDR and SFDVKD. Between the trimmed V and J ends, which lost 0 bases and 4 bases, there was a span of 15 bases. This CDR3 comprises 16 residues. CDR3 DNA: TGTGCCACCAGTGATTTGCACGGGACACACAATTACGAGCAGTACTTC. This translates into CATSDLHGTHNYEQYF.

J is TRBJ2-2 and V is TRBV30; 8 bases line up with TRBD2. Germline assignment: CDR1 GTSNPN and CDR2 SVGIG (reference sequence). The CDR3 spans 16 residues. The V segment lost 2 bases and the J segment 7 bases; nucleotides outside the gene matches: 12. This chain's CDR3 is CAWSTSGSLKGGELFF. DNA of the CDR3: TGTGCCTGGAGTACCAGCGGGAGTCTCAAAGGCGGGGAGCTGTTTTTT.

In DNA form, the CDR3 reads TGTGCCAGCAGTCCACTGGCGGGTCGATCTAACTATGGCTACACCTTC. It codes for CASSPLAGRSNYGYTF. The gene calls are TRBV27 and TRBJ1-2; D call uncertain. V lost 5 bases and J 0 bases, leaving 16 bases between the germline ends. Germline lookup yields CDR1 MNHEY and CDR2 SMNVEV (reference sequence). The CDR3 is 16 residues long.

This sequence joins TRBV10-3 and TRBJ2-1, with 9 bases fitting TRBD2. CDR1 ENHRY and CDR2 SYGVKD come from the germline V gene. Germline trimming cut 8 bases from V and 9 bases from J; bases unmatched to any gene: 17. CDR3 length equals 16 residues. CDR3 residues: CAIGVTSGWELSEQFF. The CDR3 coding sequence is TGTGCCATCGGGGTAACTAGCGGGTGGGAGTTGAGTGAGCAGTTCTTC.

A single count supports this clone. This sequence joins TRBV7-9 and TRBJ2-6; 8 positions match TRBD1. The CDR3 has 17 amino acids. With 5 bases clipped from V and 4 bases from J, the junction kept 10 bases outside the gene matches. CDR1 is SEHNR and CDR2 is FQNEAQ in the germline V gene (reference sequence). The CDR3 is CASSRRGQGSGANVLTF. The CDR3 region has the DNA TGTGCCAGCAGCCGACGAGGACAGGGATCGGGGGCCAACGTCCTGACTTTC. The variable domain in full, completed from reference TRBV7-9 and TRBJ2-6, reads DTGVSQNPRHKITKRGQNVTFRCDPISEHNRLYWYRQTLGQGPEFLTYFQNEAQLEKSRLLSDRFSAERPKGSFSTLEIQRTEQGDSAMYLCASSRRGQGSGANVLTFGAGSRLTVL.

The chain joins TRBV6-2 or TRBV6-3 to TRBJ2-7; 8 nucleotides line up with TRBD1. CDR3 size: 14 residues. The germline CDR1 and CDR2 sequences are MNHEY and SVGEGT. V trimming: 3 bases; J trimming: 3 bases; junction bases outside the gene matches: 4. CDR3 bases: TGTGCCAGCAGTTATGGACAGGGCGTCTACGAGCAGTACTTC. Translated: CASSYGQGVYEQYF.